This entry lists 28 T cell receptor beta chains sequenced from one sample in a study of cytotoxic CD8 clonotypes in ibrutinib-treated CLL. Profiled with immunoSEQ multiplex PCR; TCRdb holds only in-frame clones, not every one. The sample shows more than 110,000 clones, around 90% of them seen only once. The specimen comprised PBMCs, sampled after 12 months of ibrutinib treatment. The receptors here all came from a human donor with chronic lymphocytic leukemia.

This chain uses TRBV28 with TRBJ2-7, with TRBD1 identical over 7 bases. CDR1 and CDR2 from the germline V gene are MDHEN and SYDVKM. CDR3 length: 14 amino acids. Trimming removed 4 bases from V and 1 base from J; junction bases left unmatched: 4. CDR3 nucleotides: TGTGCCAGCAGTTCACAGGGGTCGTCCTACGAGCAGTACTTC. It encodes CASSSQGSSYEQYF.

V usage is TRBV5-6 and J usage is TRBJ2-5, with no clear D. Deletions cut 1 base from V and 5 bases from J, with 9 bases between. CDR1 and CDR2 from the germline V gene are SGHDT and YYEEEE. The CDR3 loop spans 13 amino acids. The CDR3 region is CASSLSRKETQYF. The CDR3 DNA sequence: TGTGCCAGCAGCTTGTCCCGGAAGGAGACCCAGTACTTC.

The chain combines TRBV19 with TRBJ2-2; TRBD1 might be the D (5 bases). V dropped 5 bases and J dropped 7 bases, with 11 bases sitting between them. The length of the CDR3 is 13 residues. Germline lookup yields CDR1 LNHDA and CDR2 SQIVND (reference sequence). CDR3 loop: CASSGSTDGELFF. CDR3 nucleotides: TGTGCCAGTAGTGGATCGACAGACGGGGAGCTGTTTTTT. The whole variable domain, filled in from reference TRBV19 and TRBJ2-2, reads DGGITQSPKYLFRKEGQNVTLSCEQNLNHDAMYWYRQDPGQGLRLIYYSQIVNDFQKGDIAEGYSVSREKKESFPLTVTSAQKNPTAFYLCASSGSTDGELFFGEGSRLTVL.

The chain couples TRBV1 to TRBJ2-4; TRBD2 is the table's D call and was not checked against the DNA. TRBV1 is a pseudogene locus. CDR3 size: 20 residues. The CDR3, as DNA: TGCACCAGCAGCCAAGATCTGGCTAGCGGGAGGTGGGTTACTCGACCCATTCAGTACTTC. This encodes CTSSQDLASGRWVTRPIQYF.

This chain connects TRBV7-3 to TRBJ2-1; D possibly corresponds to TRBD2 (5 bases). Germline loops: CDR1 SGHTA, CDR2 FQGTGA. CDR3 size: 15 residues. Between the trimmed V and J ends, which lost 3 bases and 0 bases, there was a span of 9 bases. The CDR3, as DNA: TGTGCCAGCAGCTTTGTGGGGAGCTCCTACAATGAGCAGTTCTTC. This translates into CASSFVGSSYNEQFF.

This chain uses TRBV4-3 with TRBJ2-7; the D is unclear. V shed 5 bases and J shed 3 bases, with 5 bases lying between them. Germline assignment: CDR1 LGHNA and CDR2 YSLEER. The CDR3 sequence is 11 residues long. The CDR3 loop is CASSSSYEQYF. The CDR3 nucleotides read TGCGCCAGCAGCTCGAGCTACGAGCAGTACTTC.

V and J are TRBV7-2 and TRBJ2-2, with a possible D match to TRBD1 (6 bases). CDR3 size: 17 residues. CDR1 and CDR2 (germline): SGHTA, FQGNSA. V was cut by 5 bases and J by 0 bases, with 16 bases left in between. CDR3 nucleotides: TGTGCCAGCAGCACCCGAGACAGGAGCCCGAACACCGGGGAGCTGTTTTTT. This gives the protein CASSTRDRSPNTGELFF.

CDR3 sequence reads: CASSYDPGVEETQYF. In DNA, the CDR3 is TGTGCCAGCAGTTACGACCCGGGAGTAGAAGAGACCCAGTACTTC. V usage is TRBV6-5 and J usage is TRBJ2-5; the D gene is possibly TRBD2 (6 bases). Trimming cost V 2 bases and J 3 bases, with 13 bases left between them. CDR1 and CDR2 from the germline V gene are MNHEY and SVGAGI. The CDR3 has 15 residues.

This clone was detected only once. The chain recombines TRBV29-1 with TRBJ2-1, with TRBD2 identical over 7 bases. This CDR3 contains 16 residues. J gave up 2 bases and V 1 base, and 8 bases lay outside the gene matches. Germline CDR1 is SQVTM and CDR2 is ANQGSEA. The CDR3 protein is CSVEGSSGNAYNEQFF. The CDR3 coding sequence is TGCAGCGTTGAAGGGTCGAGCGGGAACGCCTACAATGAGCAGTTCTTC.

This clone is a singleton in its sample. The chain carries TRBV2 and TRBJ1-1; D is perhaps TRBD1 (6 bases). The germline CDR1 and CDR2 sequences are SNHLY and FYNNEI. Trimming cost V 11 bases and J 6 bases, with 19 bases left between them. The CDR3 sequence is 13 residues long. The CDR3 nucleotides read TGTGCCTGCCCCCGGGACAATCGGGCTGAAGCTTTCTTT. Protein sequence: CACPRDNRAEAFF.

This chain joins TRBV15 and TRBJ2-5; 8 bases line up with TRBD1. J gave up 7 bases and V 2 bases, and 9 bases lay outside the gene matches. This CDR3 is 15 amino acids long. CDR1 LNHNV and CDR2 YYDKDF come from the germline V gene (reference sequence). Written as DNA, the CDR3 is TGTGCCACCAGCAGACCTGGACAGGGCAGTCTGACCCAGTACTTC. Protein: CATSRPGQGSLTQYF.

This clone is a singleton in its sample. The V call is TRBV7-9, the J call TRBJ2-3, with D possibly matching TRBD2 (5 bases). Trimming took off 3 bases at V and 2 bases at J, with 12 bases between the two ends. Germline values: CDR1 SEHNR, CDR2 FQNEAQ (reference sequence). The length of the CDR3 is 15 residues. The CDR3 here is CASSFEGAFTDTQYF. In DNA, the CDR3 is TGTGCCAGCAGCTTTGAGGGAGCGTTCACAGATACGCAGTATTTT.

This chain connects TRBV2 to TRBJ1-3; perhaps TRBD1 as D (5 bases). Germline V CDR1 and CDR2: SNHLY, FYNNEI. V lost 11 bases to trimming and J lost 2 bases, with 7 bases between them. The CDR3 extends over 11 amino acids. The CDR3 region is CAEGAGNTIYF. For the CDR3, the DNA is TGTGCCGAAGGGGCTGGAAACACCATATATTTT.

This clone was observed at least ten times. At the DNA level, this CDR3 is encoded by other sequences in the same sample as well. J is TRBJ2-7 and V is TRBV6-5, with 7 bases aligning to TRBD1. The junction had 8 bases not matched to a gene; V was cut back by 5 bases and J by 1 base. This CDR3 is built from 15 residues. Germline-derived CDR1 and CDR2 are MNHEY and SVGAGI. The DNA for the CDR3 is TGTGCCAGCAGTCTCGGGACAGCCTTGTCCTACGAGCAGTACTTC. Translating gives CASSLGTALSYEQYF.

The chain's CDR3 is CASAFTSGPYEQYF. Written as DNA, the CDR3 is TGTGCCAGCGCCTTTACTAGCGGGCCTTACGAGCAGTACTTC. V gene TRBV7-2 combines with J gene TRBJ2-7; 9 positions agree with TRBD2. This CDR3 is built from 14 residues. Germline CDR1 and CDR2: SGHTA and FQGNSA. With 8 bases clipped from V and 4 bases from J, the junction kept 9 bases outside the gene matches.

The rearrangement uses TRBV7-9 and TRBJ2-7, with D tentatively TRBD2 (6 bases). Trimming stripped 10 bases from V and 5 bases from J, with 21 bases between. The CDR3 loop spans 14 amino acids. CDR1 and CDR2 from the germline V gene are SEHNR and FQNEAQ (reference sequence). CDR3 residues: CAIPELPGGDEQYF. CDR3 DNA: TGTGCCATCCCGGAACTGCCCGGCGGGGACGAGCAGTACTTC.

CDR3 sequence: CAISGPPEFF. DNA of the CDR3: TGTGCCATCAGTGGCCCCCCGGAGTTCTTC. The chain recombines TRBV10-3 with TRBJ2-1; D gene ambiguous. The length of the CDR3 is 10 residues. V was cut by 4 bases and J by 14 bases, with 9 bases left in between. CDR1 is ENHRY and CDR2 is SYGVKD in the germline V gene.

This clone came up once. The gene calls are TRBV7-8 and TRBJ2-3; 10 positions agree with TRBD1. Per germline, CDR1 SGHVS and CDR2 FQNEAQ. V was pared by 8 bases and J by 3 bases, with 5 bases of the junction left unmatched. The CDR3 runs to 14 residues. The CDR3 sequence: CASGTGVGTDTQYF. The CDR3 DNA reads TGTGCCAGCGGGACAGGGGTCGGGACAGATACGCAGTATTTT. Filled out from reference TRBV7-8 and TRBJ2-3, the complete variable domain reads GAGVSQSPRYKVAKRGQDVALRCDPISGHVSLFWYQQALGQGPEFLTYFQNEAQLDKSGLPSDRFFAERPEGSVSTLKIQRTQQEDSAVYLCASGTGVGTDTQYFGPGTRLTVL.

The V and J genes are TRBV18 and TRBJ1-3, with 7 positions matching TRBD1. This CDR3 is built from 17 residues. V dropped 6 bases and J dropped 2; count of bases not matched to a gene: 13. Germline V gene data show CDR1 as KGHSH and CDR2 as LQKENI. The chain's CDR3 is CASSPPTGTSAGNTIYF. DNA of the CDR3: TGTGCCAGCTCGCCCCCGACAGGGACCAGCGCTGGAAACACCATATATTTT.

The rearrangement uses TRBV19 and TRBJ2-5, with D unclear. Germline-derived CDR1 and CDR2 are LNHDA and SQIVND (reference sequence). Trimming removed 3 bases from V and 7 bases from J, with 12 bases in between. This CDR3 is built from 13 residues. The CDR3 bases are TGTGCCAGTAGTATGGTCCAAGAAGGGACCCAGTACTTC. Translating gives CASSMVQEGTQYF.

The CDR3 reads CAWSMLGQADTEAFF. As DNA, the CDR3 is TGTGCCTGGAGTATGTTGGGTCAGGCGGACACTGAAGCTTTCTTT. V is TRBV30 and J is TRBJ1-1; no reliable D call. The CDR3 loop spans 15 amino acids. The germline V gene encodes CDR1 GTSNPN and CDR2 SVGIG (reference sequence). V gave up 2 bases and J gave up 3 bases, with 16 bases separating them.

The genes are TRBV18 and TRBJ2-7; D is ambiguous. CDR1 KGHSH and CDR2 LQKENI come from the germline V gene. The CDR3 has 13 amino acids. V lost 0 bases and J lost 7, with 10 bases in between. This CDR3 is CASSPPALGEQYF. The CDR3 nucleotides are TGTGCCAGCTCACCACCGGCCTTGGGGGAGCAGTACTTC.

The chain has TRBV6-5 and TRBJ1-2; D possibly corresponds to TRBD1 (5 bases). The ends were cut back, 6 bases at V and 4 bases at J, with 9 bases in the middle. This CDR3 region has 12 residues. Germline CDR1 reads MNHEY; CDR2 reads SVGAGI. DNA of the CDR3: TGTGCCAGCAGCGACGGGGGCTATGGCTACACCTTC. Protein: CASSDGGYGYTF.

The CDR3: CASSLRGRILTNTGELFF. Written as DNA, the CDR3 is TGCGCCAGCAGCTTGAGGGGACGGATACTCACGAACACCGGGGAGCTGTTTTTT. The chain links TRBV5-1 to TRBJ2-2; D may be TRBD1 or TRBD2 (5 bases each). Trimming shortened V by 1 base and J by 0 bases, and 16 bases separated the two germline ends. This CDR3 has 18 amino acids. The germline gives CDR1 SGHRS, CDR2 YFSETQ.

The chain joins TRBV11-3 to TRBJ2-1; D is perhaps TRBD1 (6 bases). This CDR3 comprises 15 residues. The V end was cut by 4 bases, the J end by 0 bases, with 10 bases between. Germline CDR1 is SGHNT and CDR2 is YENEEA. CDR3 DNA sequence: TGTGCCAGCAGCTCCTGGGACAACTCCTACAATGAGCAGTTCTTC. Protein sequence: CASSSWDNSYNEQFF. The variable domain in full, with the rest retrieved from reference TRBV11-3 and TRBJ2-1, is EAGVVQSPRYKIIEKKQPVAFWCNPISGHNTLYWYLQNLGQGPELLIRYENEEAVDDSQLPKDRFSAERLKGVDSTLKIQPAELGDSAVYLCASSSWDNSYNEQFFGPGTRLTVL.

This chain uses TRBV9 with TRBJ2-7; D unclear. V was clipped by 2 bases and J by 0 bases, with 9 bases between them. This CDR3 is 14 amino acids long. The germline CDR1 and CDR2 sequences are SGDLS and YYNGEE. The CDR3 spells CASSVKQTSYEQYF. DNA of the CDR3: TGTGCCAGCAGCGTCAAACAGACCTCCTACGAGCAGTACTTC.

The V call is TRBV27, the J call TRBJ2-7; D is perhaps TRBD1 (5 bases). The ends were cut back, 5 bases at V and 6 bases at J, with 17 bases in the middle. From germline, CDR1 is MNHEY and CDR2 SMNVEV (reference sequence). There are 14 residues in the CDR3. The CDR3 DNA reads TGTGCCAGCAGTCGTGACAGTGGTTTGGTCGAGCAGTACTTC. Translation gives CASSRDSGLVEQYF.

By its share, this clone is medium-sized. The gene calls are TRBV2 and TRBJ2-7; D is perhaps TRBD2 (6 bases). Germline lookup yields CDR1 SNHLY and CDR2 FYNNEI. V shed 6 bases and J shed 6 bases, with 15 bases lying between them. The CDR3 has 13 residues. CDR3 in amino acids: CASRSEGGVEQYF. CDR3 DNA: TGTGCCAGCAGATCCGAAGGAGGGGTCGAGCAGTACTTC.